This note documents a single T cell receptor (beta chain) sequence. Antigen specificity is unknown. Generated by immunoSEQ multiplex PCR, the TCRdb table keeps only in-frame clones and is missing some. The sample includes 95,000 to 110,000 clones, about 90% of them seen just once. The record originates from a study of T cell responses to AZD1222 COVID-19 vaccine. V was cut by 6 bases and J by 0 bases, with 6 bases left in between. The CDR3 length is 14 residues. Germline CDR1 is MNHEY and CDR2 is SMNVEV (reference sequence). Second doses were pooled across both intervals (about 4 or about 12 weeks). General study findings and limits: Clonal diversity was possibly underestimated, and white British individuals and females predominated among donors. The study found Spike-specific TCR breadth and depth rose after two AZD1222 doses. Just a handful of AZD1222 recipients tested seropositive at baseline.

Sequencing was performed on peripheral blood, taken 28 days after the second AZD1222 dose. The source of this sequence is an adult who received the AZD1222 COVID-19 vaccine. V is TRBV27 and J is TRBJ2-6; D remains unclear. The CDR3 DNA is TGTGCCAGCAGGACAACCTCTGGGGCCAACGTCCTGACTTTC. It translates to CASRTTSGANVLTF.